The entry that follows covers one T cell receptor (beta chain) sequence. The antigen remains undetermined. Germline loops: CDR1 KGHSH, CDR2 LQKENI. This CDR3 has 14 residues. V was clipped by 2 bases and J by 2 bases, with 10 bases between them. The data belong to a study of cytomegalovirus exposure and HLA in healthy donors. Overall study results and limits: Within the 90 to 150 validation repertoires, first-cohort TCR clusters tended to co-occur, according to a later analysis. Most TCR sequences showed up rarely, but some public TCRs showed up in many donors. Investigators reported 150 to 200 TCR beta chains as tied to cytomegalovirus.

Generated by immunoSEQ multiplex PCR, the TCRdb table keeps only in-frame clones and is missing some. This table has 120,000 or so clones, roughly 95% appearing once. The V gene is TRBV18, the J gene TRBJ2-7, with D tentatively TRBD2 (5 bases). The material sequenced was PBMCs. This clonotype was sampled from a man younger than 35 in good health and CMV-seronegative. CDR3 protein: CASSPVASTYEQYF. Written as DNA, the CDR3 is TGTGCCAGCTCACCAGTGGCTAGCACCTACGAGCAGTACTTC.